This T cell receptor beta chain was sequenced during a study of blood T cell repertoires in COVID-19. Germline-derived CDR1 and CDR2 are MDHEN and SYDVKM. CDR3 length equals 15 residues. Deletions cut 5 bases from V and 2 bases from J, with 15 bases between. Authors' methods: Amplification from reference gene primers served as the basis for estimated nucleated cell counts. Profiling relied on immunoSEQ multiplex PCR, and the TCRdb table lists in-frame clones only, not all of them. V, J and clone size reflect that table, while D and trimming were determined from the DNA. The top ten clones hold about 3% of a sample with roughly 100,000 clones, around 86% of them seen once.

The chain is built from TRBV28 and TRBJ1-1; TRBD1 is a possible D gene (5 bases). The receptor's source is a man aged 50-60 years with active or convalescent COVID-19. Sample: peripheral blood. This CDR3 reads CASSAVRASNTEAFF. DNA for the CDR3: TGTGCCAGCAGTGCCGTCAGGGCTTCTAACACTGAAGCTTTCTTT.